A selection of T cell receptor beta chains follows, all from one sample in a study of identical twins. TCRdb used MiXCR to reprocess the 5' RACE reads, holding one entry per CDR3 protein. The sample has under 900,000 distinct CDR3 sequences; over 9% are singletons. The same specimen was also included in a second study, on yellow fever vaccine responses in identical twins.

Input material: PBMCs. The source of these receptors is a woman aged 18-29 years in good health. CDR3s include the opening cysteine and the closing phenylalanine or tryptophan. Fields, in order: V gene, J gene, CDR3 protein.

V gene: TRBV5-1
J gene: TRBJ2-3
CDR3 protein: CASSWTGTGFADTQYF

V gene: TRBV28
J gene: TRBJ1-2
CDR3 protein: CASSPRGEGYYGYTF

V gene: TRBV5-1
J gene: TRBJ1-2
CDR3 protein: CASSPLDGPTIYGYTF

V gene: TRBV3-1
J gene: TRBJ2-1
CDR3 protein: CASSQDRTDIDEQFF

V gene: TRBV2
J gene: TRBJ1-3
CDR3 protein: CASSSGVTGNTIYF

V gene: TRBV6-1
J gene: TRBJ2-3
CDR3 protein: CASTKRTSAGTDTQYF

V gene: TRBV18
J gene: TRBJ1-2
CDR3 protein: CASSPPSRDRNNYGYTF

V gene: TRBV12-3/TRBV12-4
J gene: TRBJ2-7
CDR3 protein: CASRSRTEEQYF

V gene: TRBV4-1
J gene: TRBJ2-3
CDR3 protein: CASRQSGRTVQSSTDTQYF

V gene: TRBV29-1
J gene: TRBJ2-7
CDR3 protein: CSVADSYEQYF

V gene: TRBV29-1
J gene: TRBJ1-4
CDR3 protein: CSVEASRDRGEKLFF

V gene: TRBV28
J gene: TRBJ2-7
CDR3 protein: CASSLGQGAHQRITYEQYF

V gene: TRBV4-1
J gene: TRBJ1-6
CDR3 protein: CASSHVILENNSPLHF

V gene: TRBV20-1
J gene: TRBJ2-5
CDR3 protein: CSARPKLAGGIGETQYF

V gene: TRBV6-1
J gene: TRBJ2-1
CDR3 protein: CASLRGLAGVNEQFF

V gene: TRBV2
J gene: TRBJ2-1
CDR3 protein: CASSRGWVAGAVEQFF

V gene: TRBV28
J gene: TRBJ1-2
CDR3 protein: CASSFNGGYTF

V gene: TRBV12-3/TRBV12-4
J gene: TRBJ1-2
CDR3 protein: CASRGTAGYTF

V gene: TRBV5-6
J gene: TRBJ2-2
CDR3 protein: CVSYGAGELFF

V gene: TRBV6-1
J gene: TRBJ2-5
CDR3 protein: CASSKPSGVSQETQYF

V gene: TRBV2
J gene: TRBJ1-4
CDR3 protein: CASSAVQGAGEKLFF

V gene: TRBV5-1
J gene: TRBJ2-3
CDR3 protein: CASSRGQGPSTDTQYF

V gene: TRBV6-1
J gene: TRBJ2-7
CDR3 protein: CASSERSSGRLEQYF

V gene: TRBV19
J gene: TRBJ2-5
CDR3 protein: CASSLRDYETQYF

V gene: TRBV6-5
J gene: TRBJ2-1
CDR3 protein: CASSYSIRVQNEQFF

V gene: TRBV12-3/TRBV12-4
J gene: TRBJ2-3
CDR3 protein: CASSLAPTVRTPSDTQYF

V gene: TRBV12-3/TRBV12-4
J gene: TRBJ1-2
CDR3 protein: CASSLGAFHYGYTF

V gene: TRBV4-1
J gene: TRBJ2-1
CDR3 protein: CASSQEALALPYNEQFF

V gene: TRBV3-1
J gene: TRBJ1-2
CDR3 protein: CASSQASQNYGYTF

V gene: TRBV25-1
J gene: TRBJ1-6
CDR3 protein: CASSGDRNNSPLHF

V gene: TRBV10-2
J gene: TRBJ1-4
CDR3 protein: CASSGGRAGNEKLFF

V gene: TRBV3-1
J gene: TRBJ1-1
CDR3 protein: CASSLQKNTEAFF

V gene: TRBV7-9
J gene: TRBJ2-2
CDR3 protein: CASSGGVDRGFTGELFF

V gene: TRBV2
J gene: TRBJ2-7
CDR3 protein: CASSLGLAFYEQYF

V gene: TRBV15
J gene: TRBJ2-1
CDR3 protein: CATSRTPQPSYNEQFF

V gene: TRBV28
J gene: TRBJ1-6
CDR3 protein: CASSLYRAGNSPLHF

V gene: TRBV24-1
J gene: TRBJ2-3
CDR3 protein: CATSGKRDPTDTQYF

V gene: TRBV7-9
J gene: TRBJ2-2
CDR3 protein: CASSFAGKMGGELFF

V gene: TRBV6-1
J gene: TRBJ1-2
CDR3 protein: CASSEAGTGQGYTF

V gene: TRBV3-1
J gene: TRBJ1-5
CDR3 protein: CASSLGQGAAQPQHF